One and the same sample provided the 5 T cell receptor beta chains below, sequenced in a study of regulatory T cells in long-lasting Graves disease. To make TCR beta libraries, researchers used iRepertoire HTBI primers and Arm-PCR of CDR3 regions. TCRdb used MiXCR to reprocess the multiplex PCR reads, holding one entry per CDR3 protein. The table includes roughly 400,000 distinct CDR3 sequences, 21% detected once. Time point described: persistent/refractory GD, antithyroid drugs over 5 years with positive TRAb. There was RNA extracted from PBMCs, and the TCR library was made from it. The sequenced sample was peripheral blood mononuclear cells (PBMCs), obtained when the disease was refractory, from a patient treated with antithyroid drugs. The source of these receptors is a female donor with Graves disease.

This clonotype has a handful of counts. V is TRBV20-1 and J is TRBJ2-7; the match to TRBD2 covers 7 bases. The CDR3 contains 14 residues. With V trimmed by 2 bases and J by 7 bases, 11 bases remained unmatched. CDR1 DFQATT and CDR2 SNEGSKA come from the germline V gene (reference sequence). The CDR3: CSARSFAGEGEQYF. The CDR3 DNA is TGCAGTGCTAGAAGCTTTGCGGGAGAGGGGGAGCAGTACTTC.

This clonotype has a count of ten or more. The CDR3 bases are TGTGCCAGCAGCGTAGGGGACAGGGGCTATGGCTACACCTTC. Translating gives CASSVGDRGYGYTF. The rearrangement uses TRBV9 and TRBJ1-2; 10 bases line up with TRBD1. V lost 0 bases, J lost 4 bases, and 0 bases stayed unmatched. Looked up from germline, CDR1 is SGDLS and CDR2 is YYNGEE. The CDR3 covers 14 residues.

This clonotype was detected many times. The chain is built from TRBV20-1 and TRBJ1-1; D is unclear. V lost 5 bases, J lost 5 bases, and 18 bases lay in between. This CDR3 is built from 14 residues. Germline assignment: CDR1 DFQATT and CDR2 SNEGSKA (reference sequence). CDR3 residues: CSAFPGRLRTEAFF. In DNA, the CDR3 is TGCAGTGCTTTCCCTGGCAGGCTTCGGACTGAAGCTTTCTTT.

This clonotype was counted at least ten times. This chain links TRBV2 with TRBJ2-7; unclear D gene. This CDR3 comprises 14 residues. The V end lost 7 bases, the J end lost 2 bases, and 15 bases lay between the germline ends. The germline CDR1 and CDR2 sequences are SNHLY and FYNNEI. The CDR3 DNA sequence: TGTGCCAGCACTCCCCGGGTCAAAACCTACGAGCAGTACTTC. This gives the protein CASTPRVKTYEQYF.

This clonotype occurred many times. The chain is built from TRBV6-5 and TRBJ1-5; D is undetermined. CDR1 and CDR2 from the germline V gene are MNHEY and SVGAGI. The CDR3 spans 16 residues. Trimming took 3 bases from V and 0 from J, leaving 12 bases between them. CDR3 coding DNA: TGTGCCAGCAGTTATTATCCGCGAAATAGCAATCAGCCCCAGCATTTT. This translates into CASSYYPRNSNQPQHF.